The 16 T cell receptor beta chains presented below share a single source sample, sequenced in a study of blood T cell repertoires in COVID-19. Sequencing was performed with immunoSEQ multiplex PCR; in TCRdb, only in-frame clones are kept and a portion is missing. Among 50,000 to 75,000 clones listed, around 80% were seen once. The sample taken for sequencing was peripheral blood. The receptors derive from a man aged 55 to 69 with COVID-19, enrolled during active disease.

This clone was detected only a few times. The chain recombines TRBV4-2 with TRBJ1-4; D might be TRBD1 (5 bases). Germline-derived CDR1 and CDR2 are LGHNA and YNFKEQ. The V and J ends lost 0 bases and 8 bases respectively, with 13 bases between them. The CDR3 has 15 amino acids. CDR3 protein: CASSQDMQGEEKLFF. The CDR3 coding sequence is TGTGCCAGCAGCCAAGATATGCAGGGCGAAGAAAAACTGTTTTTT.

Regarding this clone: The same CDR3 is also encoded by other DNA sequences in this sample. The V call is TRBV6-1, the J call TRBJ1-2, with D uncertain. V was shortened by 2 bases and J by 8 bases, with 6 bases between the two germline ends. The CDR3 covers 11 residues. Looked up from germline, CDR1 is MNHNS and CDR2 is SASEGT. The CDR3 coding sequence is TGTGCCAGCAGTGAATCCCTCGGCTACACCTTC. Its translation: CASSESLGYTF.

V gene TRBV3-1 (or the pseudogene TRBV3-2) combines with J gene TRBJ1-1; 12 nucleotides match TRBD1. The germline V gene encodes CDR1 LGHDT and CDR2 YNNKEL (reference sequence). The trim removed 4 bases at V and 4 bases at J, leaving 7 bases unmatched. CDR3 length: 16 amino acids. The CDR3 sequence: CASSLWGQGAITEAFF. Here the CDR3 DNA reads TGTGCCAGCAGCCTTTGGGGACAGGGGGCGATCACTGAAGCTTTCTTT.

The V call is TRBV6-5, the J call TRBJ2-5; 8 positions agree with TRBD2. Trimming removed 5 bases from V and 2 bases from J; junction bases left unmatched: 7. Per the germline V gene, CDR1 is MNHEY and CDR2 is SVGAGI. This CDR3 has 15 residues. CDR3 in amino acids: CASSRSGGSQETQYF. The CDR3 region has the DNA TGTGCCAGCAGTCGCAGCGGGGGAAGTCAAGAGACCCAGTACTTC.

This chain uses TRBV24-1 with TRBJ2-5, with 8 bases that match TRBD2. The CDR3 has 15 residues. J lost 3 bases, V lost 3 bases, and 5 bases had no gene match. Germline V CDR1 and CDR2: KGHDR, SFDVKD. The CDR3 sequence: CATSDPGREKETQYF. CDR3 sequence (DNA): TGTGCCACCAGTGATCCCGGGAGGGAGAAAGAGACCCAGTACTTC.

The gene calls are TRBV4-1 and TRBJ1-4, with unresolved D. This CDR3 has 15 residues. V lost 4 bases, J lost 0 bases, and 9 bases lay in between. Per germline, CDR1 MGHRA and CDR2 YSYEKL. In DNA, the CDR3 is TGCGCCAGCAGCCGCTACAGTGCAACTAATGAAAAACTGTTTTTT. Its translation: CASSRYSATNEKLFF.

This chain links TRBV28 with TRBJ2-7; 9 bases align to TRBD1. V dropped 4 bases and J dropped 6; count of bases not matched to a gene: 10. The germline gives CDR1 MDHEN, CDR2 SYDVKM. This CDR3 contains 15 residues. CDR3 in amino acids: CASSSNRDRVTEQYF. DNA for the CDR3: TGTGCCAGCAGTTCGAACAGGGACAGGGTTACCGAGCAGTACTTC.

The V call is TRBV9, the J call TRBJ2-2, with D possibly TRBD2 on 6 matching bases. The CDR3 totals 13 residues. V dropped 0 bases and J dropped 6 bases, with 6 bases sitting between them. CDR1 is SGDLS, CDR2 YYNGEE, per germline. The CDR3 protein is CASSVGGAGELFF. Written as DNA, the CDR3 is TGTGCCAGCAGCGTAGGGGGGGCCGGGGAGCTGTTTTTT.

This clone was picked up a small number of times. The chain couples TRBV4-1 to TRBJ2-3; 9 bases map to TRBD1. The CDR3 runs to 17 residues. The V gene's germline CDR1 is MGHRA and CDR2 YSYEKL. Trimming cost V 1 base and J 3 bases; bases outside gene matches: 8. The CDR3 nucleotides are TGCGCCAGCAGCCAAGGACTGGGACAGGGAAGGACAGATACGCAGTATTTT. As protein: CASSQGLGQGRTDTQYF.

CDR3 DNA: TGTGCCACCAGTGATTTGCTCCGCGGGGGGGCCGATGAGCAGTTCTTC. Translated, it gives CATSDLLRGGADEQFF. The J gene is TRBJ2-1, the V gene TRBV24-1; 9 bases are a match to TRBD2. V shed 0 bases, J shed 8 bases, and the junction held 7 bases outside the gene matches. The germline V gene encodes CDR1 KGHDR and CDR2 SFDVKD. The CDR3 extends over 16 amino acids.

The chain links TRBV29-1 to TRBJ1-1; D remains ambiguous. This CDR3 is built from 13 residues. Germline CDR1 reads SQVTM; CDR2 reads ANQGSEA. Trimming took off 3 bases at V and 7 bases at J, with 15 bases between the two ends. In nucleotides, the CDR3 is TGCAGCGTTGACTTGAGGGAAGGGAGTGAAGCTTTCTTT. Protein: CSVDLREGSEAFF.

CDR3 residues: CASSVEGHGRNTQYF. The CDR3 region has the DNA TGTGCCAGCAGCGTAGAGGGACACGGACGGAATACGCAGTATTTT. The rearrangement joins TRBV9 to TRBJ2-3, with a weak D call TRBD1 (6 bases). This CDR3 is 15 amino acids long. The V end was cut by 0 bases, the J end by 7 bases, with 15 bases between. CDR1 SGDLS and CDR2 YYNGEE come from the germline V gene.

This clone was seen a few times. V usage is TRBV4-2 and J usage is TRBJ1-6; D is perhaps TRBD1 (6 bases). The V and J ends lost 0 bases and 9 bases respectively, with 15 bases between them. CDR3 size: 16 residues. Germline CDR1 and CDR2: LGHNA and YNFKEQ. CDR3 nucleotide sequence: TGTGCCAGCAGCCAAGATTTACAAGGGGGTCGTTCACCCCTCCACTTT. This encodes CASSQDLQGGRSPLHF.

The chain employs TRBV28 and TRBJ1-5, with 7 nucleotides matching TRBD1. CDR1 MDHEN and CDR2 SYDVKM come from the germline V gene. With V trimmed by 5 bases and J by 2 bases, 3 bases remained unmatched. The CDR3 contains 14 residues. CDR3 nucleotide sequence: TGTGCCAGCAGTCGAGGGGGCCGCAATCAGCCCCAGCATTTT. It encodes CASSRGGRNQPQHF. The full variable domain, its missing parts supplied by reference TRBV28 and TRBJ1-5, is DVKVTQSSRYLVKRTGEKVFLECVQDMDHENMFWYRQDPGLGLRLIYFSYDVKMKEKGDIPEGYSVSREKKERFSLILESASTNQTSMYLCASSRGGRNQPQHFGDGTRLSIL.

J is TRBJ2-1 and V is TRBV6-5; 7 bases fit TRBD2. The germline V gene has CDR1 MNHEY and CDR2 SVGAGI. The CDR3 contains 15 residues. Unmatched junction bases numbered 8, after V lost 4 bases and J lost 5 bases. In nucleotides, the CDR3 is TGTGCCAGCAGTTTTAATGGACTAGAGCACAATGAGCAGTTCTTC. Translation gives CASSFNGLEHNEQFF.

J is TRBJ2-7 and V is TRBV21-1; the table's D gene call, TRBD1, was not cross checked with the DNA. TRBV21-1 is noted as a pseudogene. This CDR3 has 12 residues. Here the CDR3 DNA reads TGTGCCAGCCTCAGGGGGCTCGACGAGCAGTACTTC. It is translated as CASLRGLDEQYF.